This is a list of T cell receptor beta chains from one sample in a study of CD8+CD57+ T cells in acquired aplastic anemia. TCRdb recomputed calls from the reads with MiXCR, one row per CDR3 protein. Counted here are over 150,000 distinct CDR3 sequences, roughly 60% occurring once; the ten biggest clones make up under 45%. The sequenced sample consisted of sorted CD4+, CD8+, or CD8+CD57+ T cells (not recorded which) from PBMCs. These receptors were taken from a human donor with aplastic anemia. Each CDR3 is given with its conserved first and last residue. For some rows the clone size is stated as once, few or many, or as a class when expanded; others skip it.

clone size	V gene	CDR3 protein
.	TRBV19	CASSIGPGDYGYTF
many	TRBV29-1	CSVAGGMSTEAFF
.	TRBV13	CASSPVSGTAEAFF
.	TRBV12-3/TRBV12-4	CASSSTQNTEAFF
.	TRBV20-1	CSARAAETQYF
many	TRBV7-9	CASSGQGTEAFF
.	TRBV19	CASTTEIGVPDEQFF
few	TRBV20-1	CSARNGYSYEQYF
many	TRBV4-2	CASSQERDPFYGYTF
many	TRBV4-1	CASSQESVRQGQGNEQFF
.	TRBV4-2	CASSLGTPTYNEQFF
.	TRBV6-4	CASSDGQGRAGELFF
few	TRBV6-5	CASSYSDPTDTQYF
.	TRBV19	CASSIHYNEQFF
.	TRBV7-9	CASSLETSGRKQYF
many	TRBV4-2	CASNQELGGGTDTQYF
many	TRBV20-1	CSARDQEGVYEQYF
many	TRBV6-1	CASSGLAGDLTDTQYF
.	TRBV7-3	CASTERGRITDTQYF
many	TRBV10-3	CAISDLRVVDLANYGYTF
.	TRBV24-1	CATSSASGGADPDTQYF
.	TRBV9	CASSVGSGVYGYTF
.	TRBV7-9	CASRRDRQNEKLFF
few	TRBV24-1	CATSAAGGPSDTQYF
.	TRBV5-1	CASSPLAGGQETQYF
.	TRBV2	CASRGQGNQPQHF
.	TRBV14	CASSQERGFPYRTYYGYTF
.	TRBV10-3	CAISEDGDTGELFF
many	TRBV5-1	CASSFREGYTYEQYF
once	TRBV7-7	CASSPHQGSDTQYF
.	TRBV10-3	CAISGGTGGNEQYF
many	TRBV5-1	CASTSPGHRNTGELFF
many	TRBV5-1	CASSLEGGGQGEAFF
.	TRBV10-3	CAISDLAVTYEQYF
.	TRBV19	CASSIERSTDTRYF
.	TRBV20-1	CSARDYRQGSSYEQYF
.	TRBV20-1	CSARGDSGANVLTF
.	TRBV10-3	CAITTDPNEKLFF
.	TRBV19	CASSIRTVNNEQFF
many	TRBV7-9	CASSFVMYEQYF
.	TRBV19	CASREDRSSWGELFF
.	TRBV7-2	CASSPWDLYGYTF
once	TRBV20-1	CSVQGKAPNYGYTF